The source of this TCR beta chain is a study of response to subunit inactivated influenza vaccine. General study findings and limits: Only a handful of new T cells, the authors suggested, are recruited with each seasonal influenza vaccination.

V dropped 2 bases and J dropped 3; count of bases not matched to a gene: 2. Germline-derived CDR1 and CDR2 are MGHRA and YSYEKL. This CDR3 region has 14 residues. This clonotype was seen many times. Its antigen is still unknown. MiXCR, run by TCRdb on the RT-PCR reads, gives a single entry per CDR3 protein. The sample contains approximately 230,000 distinct CDR3 sequences, 10% to 15% of which appear only once. Sequencing used non-naive T cells sorted from PBMCs, obtained about 14 days before vaccination. This rearrangement joins TRBV4-1 to TRBJ1-2, with 8 bases identical to TRBD1. The receptor was isolated from a man aged 50-59 years who received an inactivated influenza vaccine. The CDR3: CASSQLTGDYGYTF. The CDR3 DNA is TGCGCCAGCAGCCAACTGACAGGGGACTATGGCTACACCTTC.